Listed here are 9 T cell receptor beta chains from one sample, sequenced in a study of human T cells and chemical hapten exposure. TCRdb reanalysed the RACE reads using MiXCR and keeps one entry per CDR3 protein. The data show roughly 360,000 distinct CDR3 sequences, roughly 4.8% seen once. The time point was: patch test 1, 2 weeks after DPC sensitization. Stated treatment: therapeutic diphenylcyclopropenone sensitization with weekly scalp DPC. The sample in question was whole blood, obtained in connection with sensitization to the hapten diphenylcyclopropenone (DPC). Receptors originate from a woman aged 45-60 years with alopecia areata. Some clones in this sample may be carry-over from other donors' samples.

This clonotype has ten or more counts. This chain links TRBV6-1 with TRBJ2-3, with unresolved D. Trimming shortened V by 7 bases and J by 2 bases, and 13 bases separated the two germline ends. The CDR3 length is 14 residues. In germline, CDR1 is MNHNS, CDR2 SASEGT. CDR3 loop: CASNKADLTDTQYF. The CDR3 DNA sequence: TGTGCCAGCAATAAGGCAGACCTCACAGATACGCAGTATTTT.

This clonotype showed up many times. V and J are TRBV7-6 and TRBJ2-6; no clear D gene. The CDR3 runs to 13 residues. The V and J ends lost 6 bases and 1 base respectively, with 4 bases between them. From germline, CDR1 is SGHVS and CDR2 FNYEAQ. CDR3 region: CASRRSGANVLTF. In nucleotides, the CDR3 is TGTGCCAGCAGGAGGTCTGGGGCCAACGTCCTGACTTTC.

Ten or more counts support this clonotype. The CDR3 region is CASSYSVESEAFF. For the CDR3, the DNA is TGTGCCAGCAGTTACTCGGTGGAAAGTGAAGCTTTCTTT. The chain joins TRBV6-5 to TRBJ1-1; the D is unclear. Trimming took off 0 bases at V and 7 bases at J, with 9 bases between the two ends. The germline V gene has CDR1 MNHEY and CDR2 SVGAGI. The CDR3 runs 13 residues.

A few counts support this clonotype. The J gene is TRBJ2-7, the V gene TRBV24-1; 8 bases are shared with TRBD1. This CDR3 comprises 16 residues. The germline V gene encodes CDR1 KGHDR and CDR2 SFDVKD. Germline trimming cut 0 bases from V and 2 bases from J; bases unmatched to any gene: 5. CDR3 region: CATSDLGGQETYEQYF. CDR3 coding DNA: TGTGCCACCAGTGATTTGGGGGGACAGGAGACCTACGAGCAGTACTTC.

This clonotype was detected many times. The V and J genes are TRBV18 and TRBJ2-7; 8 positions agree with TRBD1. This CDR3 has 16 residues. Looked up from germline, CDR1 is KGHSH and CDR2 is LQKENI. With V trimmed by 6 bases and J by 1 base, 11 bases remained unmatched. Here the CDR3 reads CASSITGTGRSYEQYF. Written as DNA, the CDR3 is TGTGCCAGCTCGATTACCGGGACAGGCAGGTCCTACGAGCAGTACTTC.

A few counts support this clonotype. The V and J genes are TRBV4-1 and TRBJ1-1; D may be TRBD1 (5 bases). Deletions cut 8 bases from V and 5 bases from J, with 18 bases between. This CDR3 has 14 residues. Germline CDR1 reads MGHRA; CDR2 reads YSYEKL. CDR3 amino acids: CASSQPGTRTEAFF. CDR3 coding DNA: TGCGCCAGCTCCCAACCAGGGACGAGAACTGAAGCTTTCTTT.

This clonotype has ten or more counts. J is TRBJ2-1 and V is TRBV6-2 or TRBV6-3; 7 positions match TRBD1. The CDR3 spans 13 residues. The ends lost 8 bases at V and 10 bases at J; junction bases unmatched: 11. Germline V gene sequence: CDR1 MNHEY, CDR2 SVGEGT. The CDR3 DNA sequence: TGTGCCAGCCGGGGTGGACAGGTCAGCGAGCAGTTCTTC. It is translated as CASRGGQVSEQFF.

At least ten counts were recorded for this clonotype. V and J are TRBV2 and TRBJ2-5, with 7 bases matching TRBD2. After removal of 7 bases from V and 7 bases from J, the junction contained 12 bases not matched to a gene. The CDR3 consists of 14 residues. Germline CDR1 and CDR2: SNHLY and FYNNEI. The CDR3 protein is CASNSASGTVTQYF. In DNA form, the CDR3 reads TGTGCCAGCAATTCGGCTAGCGGTACTGTGACCCAGTACTTC.

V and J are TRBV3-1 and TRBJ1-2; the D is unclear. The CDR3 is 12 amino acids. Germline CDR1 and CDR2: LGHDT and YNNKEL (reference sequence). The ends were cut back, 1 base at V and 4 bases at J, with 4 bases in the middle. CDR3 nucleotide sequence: TGTGCCAGCAGCCAAGTTGGCTATGGCTACACCTTC. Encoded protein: CASSQVGYGYTF.